This T cell receptor beta chain was sequenced in a study of blood T cell repertoires in COVID-19. Overall study: Researchers got acute and convalescent COVID-19 samples from the United States, Italy and Spain. PBMCs, B-cell-depleted T cells, or T cells provided the cDNA or gDNA that made up the material.

Original processing methods: By means of reference gene primer amplification, nucleated cell counts were estimated. Sequenced by immunoSEQ multiplex PCR; TCRdb stores in-frame clones only, minus some. D and trimming were read from the DNA, whereas the V and J calls and clone size are those reported in that table. The sample contains 300,000 to 450,000 clones, approximately 77% of which appear only once. Trimming at V came to 4 bases and at J to 6 bases, leaving 9 bases not matched to a gene. Germline V gene data show CDR1 as SNHLY and CDR2 as FYNNEI. The length of the CDR3 is 15 residues. Sequenced sample: peripheral blood. The receptor comes from a human donor with acute or convalescent COVID-19. The donor label of this sample is uncertain. The genes are TRBV2 and TRBJ1-1, with 9 positions matching TRBD1. CDR3 residues: CASSARGQGRSEAFF. For the CDR3, the DNA is TGTGCCAGCAGTGCCAGAGGACAGGGGCGATCTGAAGCTTTCTTT.